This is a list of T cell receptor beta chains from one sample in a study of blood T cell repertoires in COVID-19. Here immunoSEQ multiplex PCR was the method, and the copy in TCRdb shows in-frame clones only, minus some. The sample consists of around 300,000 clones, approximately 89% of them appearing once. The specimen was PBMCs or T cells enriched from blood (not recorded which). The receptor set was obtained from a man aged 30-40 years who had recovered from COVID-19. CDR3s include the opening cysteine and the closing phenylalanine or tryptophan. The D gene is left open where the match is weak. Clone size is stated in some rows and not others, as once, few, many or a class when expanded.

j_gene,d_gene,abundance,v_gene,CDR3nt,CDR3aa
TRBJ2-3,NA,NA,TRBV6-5,TGTGCCAGCAGTTACTCGAGTAGCAGCACAGATACGCAGTATTTT,CASSYSSSSTDTQYF
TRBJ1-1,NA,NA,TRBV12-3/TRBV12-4,TGTGCCAGCACCCTGGGTGCGGGCACTGAAGCTTTCTTT,CASTLGAGTEAFF
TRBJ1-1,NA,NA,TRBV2,TGTGCCAGCAGTGGCCTCGGGGGGGGGACTGAAGCTTTCTTT,CASSGLGGGTEAFF
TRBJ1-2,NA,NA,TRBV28,TGTGCCAGCAGCTGGAACAGGGACTATGGCTACACCTTC,CASSWNRDYGYTF
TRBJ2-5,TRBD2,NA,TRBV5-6,TGTGCCAGCAGTTTCGGGACTACAGAAGAGACCCAGTACTTC,CASSFGTTEETQYF
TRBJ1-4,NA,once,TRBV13,TGTGCCAGCAGCTTATCTGTTTCAGGGGATAGCGAAAAACTGTTTTTT,CASSLSVSGDSEKLFF
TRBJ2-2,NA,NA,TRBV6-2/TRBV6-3,TGTGCCAGCAGTTACGACAGGCGCTCCCCATATAGGAACACCGGGGAGCTGTTTTTT,CASSYDRRSPYRNTGELFF
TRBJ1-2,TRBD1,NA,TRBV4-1,TGCGCCAGCAGCCAAGAAATGGGACAGCTTGGCTACACCTTC,CASSQEMGQLGYTF
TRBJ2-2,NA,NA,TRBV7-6,TGTGCCAGCAGCGGGGGGGCCAGAACCGGGGAGCTGTTTTTT,CASSGGARTGELFF
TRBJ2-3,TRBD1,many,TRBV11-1,TGTGCCAGCAGCTTAGGGACAGGGCACACAGATACGCAGTATTTT,CASSLGTGHTDTQYF
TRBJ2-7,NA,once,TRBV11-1,TGTGCCAGCAGCTTAGCATCGGGTCAGGGGAGCTCCTACGAGCAGTACTTC,CASSLASGQGSSYEQYF
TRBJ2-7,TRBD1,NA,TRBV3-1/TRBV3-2,TGTGCCAGCAGCCAAGATTTTGGGACAGGGTCCGAGCAGTACTTC,CASSQDFGTGSEQYF
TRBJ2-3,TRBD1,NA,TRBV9,TGTGCCAGCGAACAGGGGAACACAGATACGCAGTATTTT,CASEQGNTDTQYF
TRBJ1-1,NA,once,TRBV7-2,TGTGCCAGCAGCTTTGCGGGGGGGGACACTGAAGCTTTCTTT,CASSFAGGDTEAFF
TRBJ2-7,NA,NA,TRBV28,TGTGCCAGCAGTTTGGGAGATGAGGGATACGAGCAGTACTTC,CASSLGDEGYEQYF
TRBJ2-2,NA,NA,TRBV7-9,TGTGCCAGCAGTTGGACAGAGAACACCGGGGAGCTGTTTTTT,CASSWTENTGELFF
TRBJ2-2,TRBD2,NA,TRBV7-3,TGTGCCAGCAGCTTAACAGGACTAGCGGGGGCGGGCACCGGGGAGCTGTTTTTT,CASSLTGLAGAGTGELFF
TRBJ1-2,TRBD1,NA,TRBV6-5,TGTGCCAGCACCTTGGACAGGGGTGGCTACACCTTC,CASTLDRGGYTF
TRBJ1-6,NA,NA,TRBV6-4,TGTGCCAGCAGTGACTCTACAGGGTATAATTCACCCCTCCACTTT,CASSDSTGYNSPLHF
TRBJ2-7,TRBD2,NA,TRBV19,TGTGCCAGTAGTATCTCCTTTGGGGGGGGAAACGAGCAGTACTTC,CASSISFGGGNEQYF
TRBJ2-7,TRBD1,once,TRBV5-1,TGCGCCAGCAGCTCAAGGACAGGGGAGGACGAGCAGTACTTC,CASSSRTGEDEQYF
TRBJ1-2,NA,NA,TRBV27,TGTGCCAGCAGTCCACACAGGGCAGACCCCTATGGCTACACCTTC,CASSPHRADPYGYTF
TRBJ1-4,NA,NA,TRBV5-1,TGCGCCAGCAGAAGGGGGTCTAGTGAAAAACTGTTTTTT,CASRRGSSEKLFF
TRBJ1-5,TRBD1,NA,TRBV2,TGTGCCAGCAGTCAGACAGGGTCGTGGCAGCCCCAGCATTTT,CASSQTGSWQPQHF
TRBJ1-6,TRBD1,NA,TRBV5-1,TGCGCCAGCAGCCCGGGGGGACAGGGGGCTTATTCACCCCTCCACTTT,CASSPGGQGAYSPLHF
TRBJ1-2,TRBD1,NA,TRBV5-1,TGCGCCAGCAAAATCGGAAGCGACAGGGGTAATGGCTACACCTTC,CASKIGSDRGNGYTF
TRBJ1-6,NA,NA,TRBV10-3,TGTGCCATCAGTACCGAGAGCTCCTATAATTCACCCCTCCACTTT,CAISTESSYNSPLHF
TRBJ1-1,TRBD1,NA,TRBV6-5,TGTGCCAGCAGCCGCGGACAGGGTCGAACTGAAGCTTTCTTT,CASSRGQGRTEAFF
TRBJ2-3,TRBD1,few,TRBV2,TGTGCCAGCAGCCTACAAGGACAGGGGGCAGATACGCAGTATTTT,CASSLQGQGADTQYF
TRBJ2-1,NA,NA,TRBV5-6,TGTGCCAGCAGCTTGGCGGCGGGGAGCTACAATGAGCAGTTCTTC,CASSLAAGSYNEQFF
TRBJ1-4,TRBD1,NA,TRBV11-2,TGTGCCAGCAGCTCAGGACAGGGGAACGAAAAACTGTTTTTT,CASSSGQGNEKLFF
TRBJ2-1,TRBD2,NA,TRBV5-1,TGCGCCAGCCGCCTGACTGGCGGGGGGGCAGGGGAGCAGTTCTTC,CASRLTGGGAGEQFF
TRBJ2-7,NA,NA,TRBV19,TGTGCCAGTACAGGGGCCCGTCCGAACGAGCAGTACTTC,CASTGARPNEQYF
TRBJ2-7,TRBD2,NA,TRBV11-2,TGTGCCAGCAGCTGGACTAGCGGGGATGCCAGGCAGCAGTACTTC,CASSWTSGDARQQYF
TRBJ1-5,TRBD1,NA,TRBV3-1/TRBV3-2,TGTGCCAGCAGCCTGGGACAGGGGCAGAATCAGCCCCAGCATTTT,CASSLGQGQNQPQHF
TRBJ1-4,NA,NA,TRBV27,TGTGCCAGCCGCCAAGGGGTGTCCAACAATCCTGAAAAACTGTTTTTT,CASRQGVSNNPEKLFF
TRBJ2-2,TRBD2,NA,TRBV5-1,TGCGCCAGCAGCTTGGTACTAGCGGGAGACACCGGGGAGCTGTTTTTT,CASSLVLAGDTGELFF
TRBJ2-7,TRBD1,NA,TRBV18,TGTGCCAGCTCACCACGGGACAGGGGGGTCTACGAGCAGTACTTC,CASSPRDRGVYEQYF
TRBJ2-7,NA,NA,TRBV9,TGTGCCAGCAGCGTAGGTTCCCGGGGATACGAGCAGTACTTC,CASSVGSRGYEQYF
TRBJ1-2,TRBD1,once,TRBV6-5,TGTGCCAGCAGGGGGGGAGGACAGGGAGGTATTGGCTACACCTTC,CASRGGGQGGIGYTF
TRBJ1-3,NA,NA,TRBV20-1,TGCAGTGCGAGTAACAGGGTTGGTGGGAACACCATATATTTT,CSASNRVGGNTIYF
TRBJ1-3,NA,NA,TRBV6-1,TGTGCCAGCAGTGGAACAGGAACTCCTTTCTCTGGAAACACCATATATTTT,CASSGTGTPFSGNTIYF
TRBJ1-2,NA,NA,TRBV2,TGTGCCAGCAGTGACCGCAACACTAACTATGGCTACACCTTC,CASSDRNTNYGYTF
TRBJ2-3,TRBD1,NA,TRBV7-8,TGTGCCAGCAGCTTTCGGGACAGGGGATTCACAGATACGCAGTATTTT,CASSFRDRGFTDTQYF
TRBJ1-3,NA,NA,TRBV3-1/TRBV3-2,TGTGCCAGCAGCCCCGGCAGGGCCTCTGGAAACACCATATATTTT,CASSPGRASGNTIYF
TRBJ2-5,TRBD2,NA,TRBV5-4,TGTGCCAGCAGCTCCCCCGTCCTAGCGGGGGTTGAGACCCAGTACTTC,CASSSPVLAGVETQYF
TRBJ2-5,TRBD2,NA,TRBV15,TGTGCCATAGGACTAGCGGATTATCAAGAGACCCAGTACTTC,CAIGLADYQETQYF
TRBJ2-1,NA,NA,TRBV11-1,TGTGCCAGCAGCCCCCGACGGGGAAATGAGCAGTTCTTC,CASSPRRGNEQFF
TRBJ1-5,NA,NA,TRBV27,TGTGCCAGACCTTCGGGACACCAAAGCAATCAGCCCCAGCATTTT,CARPSGHQSNQPQHF
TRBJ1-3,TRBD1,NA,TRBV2,TGTGCCAGCTATTACAGGGGGCTTTATGGAAACACCATATATTTT,CASYYRGLYGNTIYF
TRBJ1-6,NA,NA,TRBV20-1,TGCAGTGCCGGGGGAAATTCACCCCTCCACTTT,CSAGGNSPLHF
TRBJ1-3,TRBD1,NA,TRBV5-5,TGTGCCAGCAGCTTGTCGGCGGGCCAGGGGGTCTCTGGAAACACCATATATTTT,CASSLSAGQGVSGNTIYF
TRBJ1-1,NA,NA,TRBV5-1,TGCGCCAGCAGCTTAGGTCCAGGGGCAAACACTGAAGCTTTCTTT,CASSLGPGANTEAFF
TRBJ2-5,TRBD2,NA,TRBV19,TGTGCCAGTAGGGGGCAAGTAGCGGGGGCTGGCGAGACCCAGTACTTC,CASRGQVAGAGETQYF
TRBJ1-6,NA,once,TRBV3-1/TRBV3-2,TGTGCCAGCAGCCAATCGGGAGGGTATAATTCACCCCTCCACTTT,CASSQSGGYNSPLHF
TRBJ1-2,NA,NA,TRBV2,TGTGCCAGCAGTGAATTGGTCGACAGCTATGGCTACACCTTC,CASSELVDSYGYTF
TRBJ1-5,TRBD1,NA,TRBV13,TGTGCCAGCAGCCTAGGACAGGGGAATCAGCCCCAGCATTTT,CASSLGQGNQPQHF
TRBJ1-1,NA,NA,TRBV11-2,TGTGCCAGCAGCTCGACAGCAAGGAACACTGAAGCTTTCTTT,CASSSTARNTEAFF
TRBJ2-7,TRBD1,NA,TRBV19,TGTGCCAGTAGTATAATAAGGGACGGGACAGGAGCCTACGAGCAGTACTTC,CASSIIRDGTGAYEQYF